These 16 T cell receptor beta chains came from one sample sequenced in a study of metastatic and nonmetastatic thyroid tumors. TCRdb re-analyzed the PCR reads using MiXCR. The sample lists about 25,000 clones, approximately 22% occurring once. Every patient was untreated before thyroid surgery. Sample: blood. Source of these receptors: a male donor with papillary thyroid cancer or a benign thyroid nodule (not recorded which). Some clones in this sample may be carry-over from other donors' samples.

This clone appeared many times. This chain links TRBV2 with TRBJ1-5; the match to TRBD1 covers 8 bases. Germline V CDR1 and CDR2: SNHLY, FYNNEI. CDR3 length equals 15 residues. After removal of 1 base from V and 8 bases from J, the junction contained 7 bases not matched to a gene. CDR3 nucleotides: TGTGCCAGCAGTGAAGGCGGACAGGGCGGCGAGCCCCAGCATTTT. It specifies CASSEGGQGGEPQHF.

This clone was seen at least ten times. CDR3 coding DNA: TGTGCCAGCAGTGAAAACGGGATGAACACTGAAGCTTTCTTT. This translates into CASSENGMNTEAFF. The V and J genes are TRBV25-1 and TRBJ1-1; D is undetermined. The CDR3 is made up of 14 amino acids. Trimming left V 2 bases short and J 0 bases short, with 7 bases between. CDR1 MGHDK and CDR2 SYGVNS come from the germline V gene. The whole variable domain, remainder taken from reference TRBV25-1 and TRBJ1-1, is EADIYQTPRYLVIGTGKKITLECSQTMGHDKMYWYQQDPGMELHLIHYSYGVNSTEKGDLSSESTVSRIRTEHFPLTLESARPSHTSQYLCASSENGMNTEAFFGQGTRLTVV.

The rearrangement uses TRBV7-2 and TRBJ2-3; D may be TRBD1 (5 bases). The CDR3 runs to 14 residues. The germline V gene has CDR1 SGHTA and CDR2 FQGNSA. The ends were cut back, 0 bases at V and 6 bases at J, with 10 bases in the middle. CDR3 DNA sequence: TGTGCCAGCAGCTTAGCGCCCCACAGGGATACGCAGTATTTT. It yields the protein CASSLAPHRDTQYF.

In its sample, this clone was seen a few times. This chain joins TRBV28 and TRBJ2-7; D possibly corresponds to TRBD2 (5 bases). Trimming shortened V by 6 bases and J by 6 bases, and 15 bases separated the two germline ends. The CDR3 length is 13 residues. CDR1 MDHEN and CDR2 SYDVKM come from the germline V gene. CDR3 amino acids: CASSPALEGEQYF. CDR3 in DNA: TGTGCCAGCAGCCCCGCACTAGAGGGCGAGCAGTACTTC.

This clone was seen ten or more times. J is TRBJ2-2 and V is TRBV12-3 or TRBV12-4; 7 bases map to TRBD1. V lost 6 bases to trimming and J lost 4 bases; unmatched junction nucleotides: 8. This CDR3 spans 15 amino acids. The CDR3 here is CASRPRQGSTGELFF. The DNA for the CDR3 is TGTGCCAGCAGACCCCGACAGGGCAGCACCGGGGAGCTGTTTTTT.

This clone was detected ten times or more. V usage is TRBV9 and J usage is TRBJ2-7; the match to TRBD1 covers 8 bases. The V gene end was trimmed by 0 bases and the J gene end by 4 bases; junction bases not matched to a gene: 9. Per the germline V gene, CDR1 is SGDLS and CDR2 is YYNGEE. This CDR3 is built from 16 residues. The CDR3 DNA reads TGTGCCAGCAGCGTAGATCCCCCGACAGGGGTGTACGAGCAGTACTTC. Translated: CASSVDPPTGVYEQYF.

This clone was recorded many times. V usage is TRBV18 and J usage is TRBJ2-1; 10 positions agree with TRBD1. The CDR3 has 14 amino acids. In germline, CDR1 is KGHSH, CDR2 LQKENI. Trimming at V came to 3 bases and at J to 6 bases, leaving 2 bases not matched to a gene. In DNA form, the CDR3 reads TGTGCCAGCTCACCTCGGGACAGGGGCAATGAGCAGTTCTTC. Its translation is CASSPRDRGNEQFF.

Turning to this clone: The conserved phenylalanine or tryptophan normally closing the CDR3 is absent here, so this likely arose from a read error. V usage is TRBV30 and J usage is TRBJ1-6; D may be TRBD1 (5 bases). The germline V gene encodes CDR1 GTSNPN and CDR2 SVGIG (reference sequence). V was trimmed by 1 base and J by 0 bases, leaving 13 bases between them. The CDR3 is 17 residues long. DNA for the CDR3: TGTGCCTGGAGTGGAGGCAGGGTCCGCTCCTATAATTCACCCCTCCACCTT. It is translated as CAWSGGRVRSYNSPLHL.

This clone was seen at least ten times. The J gene is TRBJ1-2, the V gene TRBV6-1; 10 nucleotides line up with TRBD1. The CDR3 extends over 15 amino acids. V dropped 4 bases and J dropped 7; count of bases not matched to a gene: 9. Per the germline V gene, CDR1 is MNHNS and CDR2 is SASEGT. The CDR3: CASSGLTGGFSGYTF. CDR3 in DNA: TGTGCCAGCAGTGGGTTGACAGGGGGCTTCTCTGGCTACACCTTC.

The sample holds many counts of this clone. J is TRBJ2-7 and V is TRBV7-2; weak D call: TRBD1 (6 bases). CDR1 and CDR2 (germline): SGHTA, FQGNSA. Trimming stripped 3 bases from V and 6 bases from J, with 15 bases between. This CDR3 has 14 amino acids. CDR3 region: CASSFSGVRLEQYF. CDR3 nucleotides: TGTGCCAGCAGCTTTTCAGGGGTCCGCCTCGAGCAGTACTTC.

This clone was detected many times. V usage is TRBV30 and J usage is TRBJ2-7; D possibly corresponds to TRBD1 (5 bases). V was pared by 3 bases and J by 2 bases, with 5 bases between. CDR3 length: 11 residues. Germline V gene sequence: CDR1 GTSNPN, CDR2 SVGIG (reference sequence). The CDR3 nucleotides read TGTGCCTGGAGGACAGCCTACGAGCAGTACTTC. Translation gives CAWRTAYEQYF.

This clone was seen once. At one end, the junction sequence differs from germline, possibly due to a read error. The chain links TRBV4-2 to TRBJ1-3, with no clear D. The length of the CDR3 is 16 residues. CDR1 LGHNA and CDR2 YNFKEQ come from the germline V gene. CDR3 sequence: CTSSPETESSGNAIYF. CDR3 DNA sequence: TGTACCAGCAGCCCGGAGACCGAGAGCTCTGGAAACGCCATATATTTT.

This clone was found many times. CDR3 in amino acids: CSAFSGNTIYF. CDR3 nucleotide sequence: TGCAGTGCCTTCTCTGGAAACACCATATATTTT. This chain connects TRBV20-1 to TRBJ1-3; D not certain. V was trimmed by 6 bases and J by 0 bases, leaving 3 bases between them. Germline V gene data show CDR1 as DFQATT and CDR2 as SNEGSKA (reference sequence). The CDR3 is 11 amino acids.

This clone was counted many times. This chain joins TRBV24-1 and TRBJ2-7; D is possibly TRBD1 (5 bases). The V gene's germline CDR1 is KGHDR and CDR2 SFDVKD. V was trimmed by 4 bases and J by 6 bases, leaving 9 bases between them. CDR3 length: 12 amino acids. CDR3 bases: TGTGCCACCAGTGAAACAGGACGCGAGCAGTACTTC. It codes for CATSETGREQYF.

This clone was found many times. V is TRBV7-9 and J is TRBJ2-3, with 14 bases fitting TRBD2. Trimming at V came to 3 bases and at J to 5 bases, leaving 1 base not matched to a gene. Germline-derived CDR1 and CDR2 are SEHNR and FQNEAQ (reference sequence). The CDR3 spans 15 residues. The CDR3 reads CASSFGLAGGDTQYF. The CDR3 DNA reads as TGTGCCAGCAGCTTCGGACTAGCGGGAGGAGATACGCAGTATTTT. Supplemented by reference TRBV7-9 and TRBJ2-3, the full variable domain reads DTGVSQNPRHKITKRGQNVTFRCDPISEHNRLYWYRQTLGQGPEFLTYFQNEAQLEKSRLLSDRFSAERPKGSFSTLEIQRTEQGDSAMYLCASSFGLAGGDTQYFGPGTRLTVL.

This clone was detected many times. The chain recombines TRBV11-2 with TRBJ2-2; D might be TRBD2 (6 bases). Per germline, CDR1 SGHAT and CDR2 FQNNGV. The length of the CDR3 is 12 residues. Deletions cut 5 bases from V and 8 bases from J, with 9 bases between. The CDR3 DNA reads TGTGCCAGCAGCGTTAGCGGAGGGGAGCTGTTTTTT. It yields the protein CASSVSGGELFF.